This is a list of T cell receptor beta chains from one sample in a study of blood T cell repertoires in COVID-19. Using immunoSEQ multiplex PCR, the repertoire was profiled, and TCRdb retains in-frame clones only, with some absent. Counted here are approximately 190,000 clones, 80% to 90% occurring once; the ten biggest clones make up 5.1%. The sample was peripheral blood. The receptor set was obtained from a woman in her 70s with active or convalescent COVID-19. CDR3s include the opening cysteine and the closing phenylalanine or tryptophan. The D gene is left open where the match is weak. Expanded clones get a size class; other rows say once, few or many, or leave the size out.

>13|-|TRBJ2-7|-|TRBV24-1
CATTVTVTYEQYF
TGTGCCACCACCGTAACAGTAACCTACGAGCAGTACTTC
>17|-|TRBJ2-3|TRBD2|TRBV4-1
CASSQDVGSGRADTQYF
TGCGCCAGCAGCCAAGACGTGGGTAGCGGGAGGGCAGATACGCAGTATTTT
>20|-|TRBJ2-5|TRBD1|TRBV10-3
CAISEGSARRQGRLWETQYF
TGTGCCATCAGTGAGGGTTCGGCCAGAAGACAGGGGAGGTTGTGGGAGACCCAGTACTTC
>14|-|TRBJ2-7|TRBD2|TRBV11-2
CASSFPLAGGEQYF
TGTGCCAGCAGCTTTCCGTTAGCGGGAGGCGAGCAGTACTTC
>15|-|TRBJ2-7|TRBD1|TRBV28
CASSFSGQGLNEQYF
TGTGCCAGCAGTTTTTCGGGACAGGGGTTGAACGAGCAGTACTTC
>16|-|TRBJ2-3|-|TRBV7-9
CASSLKRARATDTQYF
TGTGCCAGCAGCTTGAAGCGGGCCCGCGCAACAGATACGCAGTATTTT
>17|-|TRBJ1-1|-|TRBV4-1
CASSQDNPSRGSTEAFF
TGCGCCAGCAGCCAAGATAACCCCTCGAGGGGGTCCACTGAAGCTTTCTTT
>12|once|TRBJ2-3|-|TRBV30
CAWSKGQDTQYF
TGTGCCTGGAGTAAGGGGCAAGATACGCAGTATTTT
>14|once|TRBJ2-2|-|TRBV7-6
CASSPGLASGELFF
TGTGCCAGCAGCCCGGGGCTAGCGAGTGGGGAGCTGTTTTTT
>17|-|TRBJ1-2|TRBD1|TRBV14
CASSQDGARGRSYGYTF
TGTGCCAGCAGCCAAGATGGGGCCAGGGGGAGATCCTATGGCTACACCTTC
>14|-|TRBJ2-2|-|TRBV7-9
CASSLARDTGELFF
TGTGCCAGCAGCTTAGCGAGGGACACCGGGGAGCTGTTTTTT
>13|-|TRBJ1-1|-|TRBV9
CASSAQDRSEAFF
TGTGCCAGCAGCGCCCAGGATCGCTCTGAAGCTTTCTTT
>14|once|TRBJ2-7|TRBD2|TRBV18
CASSLGTSGYEQYF
TGTGCCAGCTCACTCGGGACTAGCGGATACGAGCAGTACTTC
>15|once|TRBJ2-3|-|TRBV7-2
CASSLAGVGTDTQYF
TGTGCCAGCAGCTTAGCAGGAGTCGGGACAGATACGCAGTATTTT
>12|-|TRBJ2-1|-|TRBV29-1
CTVGGLMYEQFF
TGCACCGTCGGGGGTTTGATGTATGAGCAGTTCTTC
>12|few|TRBJ2-5|-|TRBV29-1
CSVGRGRETQYF
TGCAGCGTTGGCAGGGGCAGGGAGACCCAGTACTTC
>15|once|TRBJ2-7|-|TRBV7-9
CASSLRGKNLYEQYF
TGTGCCAGCAGCTTAAGGGGTAAGAACCTCTACGAGCAGTACTTC
>16|-|TRBJ2-2|-|TRBV9
CASSVDDVEATGELFF
TGTGCCAGCAGCGTAGACGATGTTGAAGCCACCGGGGAGCTGTTTTTT
>15|-|TRBJ1-2|-|TRBV10-3
CAISDPIRVLRGYTF
TGTGCCATCAGTGACCCTATCAGGGTCCTCCGAGGCTACACCTTC
>16|-|TRBJ2-3|TRBD2|TRBV11-2
CASSLLAVPPRDTQYF
TGTGCCAGCAGCCTCCTAGCGGTTCCCCCGCGGGATACGCAGTATTTT
>17|many|TRBJ2-1|TRBD2|TRBV27
CASRDPSSGGSYNEQFF
TGTGCCAGCAGGGACCCATCTAGCGGGGGTTCCTACAATGAGCAGTTCTTC
>13|-|TRBJ2-3|-|TRBV29-1
CSDGDTRTDTQYF
TGCAGCGATGGGGACACCAGAACAGATACGCAGTATTTT
>13|-|TRBJ1-6|-|TRBV27
CASKWQGGSPLHF
TGTGCCAGCAAATGGCAGGGAGGTTCACCCCTCCACTTT
>17|-|TRBJ2-1|TRBD2|TRBV5-4
CASSSGGVGVSYNEQFF
TGTGCCAGCAGCAGCGGGGGGGTGGGAGTCTCCTACAATGAGCAGTTCTTC
>14|-|TRBJ2-7|-|TRBV10-3
CATRAGINTYEQYF
TGTGCCACCCGAGCGGGCATCAATACCTACGAGCAGTACTTC
>14|-|TRBJ2-1|TRBD2|TRBV5-6
CASSRGLAGNEQFF
TGTGCCAGCAGCAGGGGACTAGCGGGAAATGAGCAGTTCTTC
>13|once|TRBJ1-2|-|TRBV5-4
CASSLEGTNGYTF
TGTGCCAGCAGCTTGGAGGGGACAAATGGCTACACCTTC
>15|-|TRBJ2-3|TRBD2|TRBV7-8
CASTVRGSKADTQYF
TGTGCCAGCACTGTCCGCGGGAGTAAAGCAGATACGCAGTATTTT
>13|-|TRBJ1-2|-|TRBV15
CATSSKLNYGYTF
TGTGCCACCAGCAGTAAGCTTAACTATGGCTACACCTTC
>14|-|TRBJ2-7|TRBD1|TRBV5-4
CASSLTGGWNEQYF
TGTGCCAGCAGCTTGACAGGGGGTTGGAACGAGCAGTACTTC
>15|-|TRBJ2-5|TRBD2|TRBV5-1
CASSSGDYEVGTQYF
TGCGCCAGCAGCTCGGGGGACTATGAGGTTGGGACCCAGTACTTC
>16|-|TRBJ2-1|-|TRBV15
CATSRVTGKVYNEQFF
TGTGCCACCAGCAGAGTCACCGGGAAGGTCTACAATGAGCAGTTCTTC
>11|-|TRBJ2-7|-|TRBV10-3
CAISGTGIQYF
TGTGCCATCAGTGGGACTGGGATTCAGTACTTC
>16|-|TRBJ1-2|TRBD1|TRBV3-1/TRBV3-2
CASSPRLDRRKDGYTF
TGTGCCAGCAGCCCGCGACTGGACAGGAGGAAAGATGGCTACACCTTC
>15|-|TRBJ1-2|-|TRBV3-1/TRBV3-2
CASSQDTRVDYGYTF
TGTGCCAGCAGCCAAGATACCAGGGTGGACTATGGCTACACCTTC
>14|once|TRBJ1-2|TRBD1|TRBV29-1
CSVEKWTGGDGYTF
TGCAGCGTTGAGAAGTGGACAGGGGGCGATGGCTACACCTTC
>15|few|TRBJ1-5|TRBD1|TRBV9
CASSPRGDQNQPQHF
TGTGCCAGCAGCCCCAGGGGGGACCAAAATCAGCCCCAGCATTTT
>17|-|TRBJ1-1|TRBD1|TRBV18
CASSRGRTGSANTEAFF
TGTGCCAGCTCACGAGGTAGGACAGGGTCGGCGAACACTGAAGCTTTCTTT
>16|-|TRBJ2-1|TRBD2|TRBV6-1
CASSGASGRALFEQFF
TGTGCCAGCAGTGGGGCTAGCGGGAGGGCCTTGTTTGAGCAGTTCTTC
>15|once|TRBJ2-2|TRBD2|TRBV10-2
CASNLAGVGTGELFF
TGCGCCAGCAATTTAGCGGGAGTGGGCACCGGGGAGCTGTTTTTT
>15|-|TRBJ1-2|TRBD1|TRBV19
CASNPSGTGAYGYTF
TGTGCCAGTAATCCATCCGGGACAGGCGCCTATGGCTACACCTTC